These 27 T cell receptor beta chains were sequenced from one sample in a study of T cell responses to AZD1222 COVID-19 vaccine. Produced via immunoSEQ multiplex PCR; TCRdb's table is partial and in-frame only. The sample has roughly 150,000 clones; about 89% are singletons. The sequencing here drew on peripheral blood, taken on day 0 of AZD1222 vaccination. The receptors here all came from an adult in good health.

This clone was detected once. The chain links TRBV6-5 to TRBJ1-2; D uncertain. Trimming removed 4 bases from V and 3 bases from J, with 9 bases in between. CDR1 is MNHEY and CDR2 is SVGAGI in the germline V gene. This CDR3 has 13 amino acids. DNA for the CDR3: TGTGCCAGCAGTTTTGAAGGGCACTATGGCTACACCTTC. Protein product: CASSFEGHYGYTF.

The chain employs TRBV27 and TRBJ2-1, with 8 bases aligning to TRBD2. This CDR3 has 15 amino acids. The ends lost 3 bases at V and 8 bases at J; junction bases unmatched: 9. The germline gives CDR1 MNHEY, CDR2 SMNVEV (reference sequence). The CDR3 bases are TGTGCCAGCAGTTTTGCGAGCGGGAGTAGGCATGAGCAGTTCTTC. Translated: CASSFASGSRHEQFF.

The chain links TRBV30 to TRBJ2-3; maybe TRBD2 (6 bases). V was cut by 0 bases and J by 6 bases, with 7 bases left in between. The V gene's germline CDR1 is GTSNPN and CDR2 SVGIG (reference sequence). This CDR3 contains 12 residues. The CDR3 DNA is TGTGCCTGGAGTGTGGGGGGTGATACGCAGTATTTT. Translating it yields CAWSVGGDTQYF. The variable domain in full, completed from reference TRBV30 and TRBJ2-3, reads SQTIHQWPATLVQPVGSPLSLECTVEGTSNPNLYWYRQAAGRGLQLLFYSVGIGQISSEVPQNLSASRPQDRQFILSSKKLLLSDSGFYLCAWSVGGDTQYFGPGTRLTVL.

V and J are TRBV11-2 and TRBJ2-1; maybe TRBD2 (6 bases). The CDR3 has 16 residues. Germline CDR1 is SGHAT and CDR2 is FQNNGV. V dropped 1 base and J dropped 7 bases, with 17 bases sitting between them. CDR3 sequence: CASSLGASAAGNEQFF. The CDR3 DNA reads TGTGCCAGCAGCTTAGGAGCTAGCGCCGCCGGTAATGAGCAGTTCTTC. Combining the CDR3 with reference TRBV11-2 and TRBJ2-1 gives the whole variable domain EAGVAQSPRYKIIEKRQSVAFWCNPISGHATLYWYQQILGQGPKLLIQFQNNGVVDDSQLPKDRFSAERLKGVDSTLKIQPAKLEDSAVYLCASSLGASAAGNEQFFGPGTRLTVL.

The V and J genes are TRBV28 and TRBJ1-5, with unresolved D. Germline V CDR1 and CDR2: MDHEN, SYDVKM. Between the trimmed V and J ends, which lost 6 bases and 8 bases, there was a span of 20 bases. The CDR3 is 15 amino acids. The CDR3 nucleotides are TGTGCCAGCAGGGAAACGGGCCGTCGAGTGGAGCCCCAGCATTTT. Its protein product is CASRETGRRVEPQHF.

This sequence joins TRBV7-2 and TRBJ2-1, with D possibly being TRBD2 (6 bases). V was clipped by 5 bases and J by 1 base, with 12 bases between them. There are 15 residues in the CDR3. Germline V gene sequence: CDR1 SGHTA, CDR2 FQGNSA. The DNA for the CDR3 is TGTGCCAGCAGCCCTCTGACTAGGTCCTACAATGAGCAGTTCTTC. It codes for CASSPLTRSYNEQFF.

Here the CDR3 DNA reads TGTGCCAGCAGCTTAAGCGCCCCCAACTACGAGCAGTACTTC. Protein sequence: CASSLSAPNYEQYF. The J gene is TRBJ2-7, the V gene TRBV11-1; D gene uncertain. Germline CDR1 reads SGHAT; CDR2 reads FQDESV (reference sequence). V dropped 2 bases and J dropped 3 bases, with 11 bases sitting between them. CDR3 length: 14 residues.

The chain has TRBV9 and TRBJ2-7, with TRBD1 matching over 8 bases. CDR1 is SGDLS, CDR2 YYNGEE, per germline. Trimming took 4 bases from V and 1 from J; bases not matched to a gene: 7. CDR3 length: 15 residues. The chain's CDR3 is CASSTGTGWSYEQYF. The CDR3 nucleotides read TGTGCCAGCAGCACCGGGACAGGTTGGTCCTACGAGCAGTACTTC.

The chain links TRBV10-3 to TRBJ1-1; tentatively, D is TRBD1 (6 bases). Trimming left V 3 bases short and J 8 bases short, with 10 bases between. CDR3 length: 12 residues. CDR1 and CDR2 from the germline V gene are ENHRY and SYGVKD. The CDR3 sequence: CAISDRGWEAFF. The CDR3 nucleotides read TGTGCCATCAGTGACAGGGGATGGGAAGCTTTCTTT.

This chain joins TRBV7-2 and TRBJ1-4, with unresolved D. V lost 8 bases, J lost 4 bases, and 17 bases lay in between. The CDR3 runs 15 residues. Germline CDR1 and CDR2: SGHTA and FQGNSA. CDR3 coding DNA: TGTGCCAGCTCATCGATACTAACTGTTAATGAAAAACTGTTTTTT. Protein: CASSSILTVNEKLFF.

This chain uses TRBV6-2 or TRBV6-3 with TRBJ2-1, with 8 nucleotides matching TRBD1. Germline V gives CDR1 MNHEY, CDR2 SVGEGT. The ends lost 5 bases at V and 11 bases at J; junction bases unmatched: 14. The CDR3 extends over 15 amino acids. This CDR3 is CASSTDRAGYDQQFF. CDR3 DNA: TGTGCCAGCAGTACGGACAGGGCGGGTTATGATCAGCAGTTCTTC.

The CDR3 DNA is TGTGCCAGCTCACCTACAGGAGGAGGAAACACCATATATTTT. Protein product: CASSPTGGGNTIYF. V is TRBV18 and J is TRBJ1-3; D is possibly TRBD1 (5 bases). Trimming left V 3 bases short and J 4 bases short, with 10 bases between. The CDR3 loop spans 14 amino acids. The germline CDR1 and CDR2 sequences are KGHSH and LQKENI.

The V and J genes are TRBV9 and TRBJ1-6; D unresolved. The CDR3 runs 15 residues. Trimming left V 4 bases short and J 5 bases short, with 13 bases between. CDR1 SGDLS and CDR2 YYNGEE come from the germline V gene. This CDR3 is CASSTADHNNSPLHF. The CDR3 nucleotides read TGTGCCAGCAGCACCGCGGACCATAATAATTCACCCCTCCACTTT.

The rearrangement links TRBV4-1 to TRBJ2-7; 8 bases fit TRBD1. The germline gives CDR1 MGHRA, CDR2 YSYEKL. Trimming cost V 0 bases and J 4 bases; bases outside gene matches: 8. There are 16 residues in the CDR3. Written as DNA, the CDR3 is TGCGCCAGCAGCCAAGATTCAGACAGGGGTTGGTACGAGCAGTACTTC. Its protein is CASSQDSDRGWYEQYF.

The V call is TRBV28, the J call TRBJ1-6, with TRBD1 identical over 9 bases. V shed 6 bases and J 4 bases; nucleotides not matched to a gene: 10. This CDR3 has 17 amino acids. The V gene's germline CDR1 is MDHEN and CDR2 SYDVKM. The CDR3 nucleotides are TGTGCCAGCAGGACGGTATCCGGACAGGGGTATAATTCACCCCTCCACTTT. It encodes CASRTVSGQGYNSPLHF.

The chain recombines TRBV10-2 with TRBJ1-2; weak D call: TRBD1 (5 bases). Germline CDR1 and CDR2: WSHSY and SAAADI. CDR3 length: 12 amino acids. The V end lost 5 bases, the J end lost 7 bases, and 11 bases lay between the germline ends. CDR3 nucleotide sequence: TGCGCCAGCAGTTTGGACATAGGTGGCTACACCTTC. The encoded protein is CASSLDIGGYTF.

The gene calls are TRBV5-8 and TRBJ2-6, with D perhaps matching TRBD1 (6 bases). This CDR3 comprises 16 residues. Trimming took off 4 bases at V and 2 bases at J, with 13 bases between the two ends. Germline V gene sequence: CDR1 SGHTS, CDR2 YDEGEE. CDR3 residues: CASSRGHLAGANVLTF. Here the CDR3 DNA reads TGTGCCAGCAGCAGGGGACACCTCGCTGGGGCCAACGTCCTGACTTTC. Based on the CDR3 plus reference TRBV5-8 and TRBJ2-6, the full variable domain is EAGVTQSPTHLIKTRGQQATLRCSPISGHTSVYWYQQALGLGLQFLLWYDEGEERNRGNFPPRFSGRQFPNYSSELNVNALELEDSALYLCASSRGHLAGANVLTFGAGSRLTVL.

The table lists this clone with a few counts. This rearrangement joins TRBV29-1 to TRBJ2-7; 8 bases are shared with TRBD1. CDR3 length: 13 residues. The germline gives CDR1 SQVTM, CDR2 ANQGSEA. V gave up 7 bases and J gave up 6 bases; unmatched junction bases: 11. The CDR3 DNA sequence: TGCAGCGCCGCCAGGACAGGGATTGGCGAGCAGTACTTC. This gives the protein CSAARTGIGEQYF.

V is TRBV7-7 and J is TRBJ1-4; perhaps TRBD1 as D (6 bases). CDR3 length equals 14 residues. CDR1 is SSHAT and CDR2 is FNYEAQ in the germline V gene (reference sequence). V dropped 5 bases and J dropped 4 bases, with 11 bases sitting between them. The CDR3 nucleotides read TGTGCCAGCAGCCCGGACAGCTATAATGAAAAACTGTTTTTT. Encoded protein: CASSPDSYNEKLFF. Using reference TRBV7-7 and TRBJ1-4 for the parts outside the CDR3, the full variable domain is GAGVSQSPRYKVTKRGQDVTLRCDPISSHATLYWYQQALGQGPEFLTYFNYEAQPDKSGLPSDRFSAERPEGSISTLTIQRTEQRDSAMYRCASSPDSYNEKLFFGSGTQLSVL.

The gene calls are TRBV30 and TRBJ2-1; TRBD2 matches 8 bases. This CDR3 has 14 amino acids. The V and J ends lost 4 bases and 4 bases, in that order; junction bases with no gene match: 6. The germline CDR1 and CDR2 sequences are GTSNPN and SVGIG (reference sequence). CDR3 amino acids: CAWTRTSGYNEQFF. In DNA, the CDR3 is TGTGCCTGGACAAGAACTAGCGGTTACAATGAGCAGTTCTTC.

This rearrangement joins TRBV5-1 to TRBJ1-4; 7 nucleotides line up with TRBD1. Germline V gives CDR1 SGHRS, CDR2 YFSETQ. V shed 5 bases, J shed 0 bases, and the junction held 7 bases outside the gene matches. The length of the CDR3 is 16 residues. CDR3 nucleotides: TGCGCCAGCAGTTTTGGAGGGGGCACAACTAATGAAAAACTGTTTTTT. Residues: CASSFGGGTTNEKLFF.

The chain couples TRBV12-5 to TRBJ2-1; TRBD2 matches 13 bases. Germline values: CDR1 LGHNT, CDR2 FRNRAP. The CDR3 length is 17 residues. The ends lost 3 bases at V and 6 bases at J; junction bases unmatched: 8. Written as DNA, the CDR3 is TGTGCTAGTGGTTTTATCCCAACTAGCGGGAGGGCCAATGAGCAGTTCTTC. Translated: CASGFIPTSGRANEQFF.

This chain links TRBV24-1 with TRBJ1-3; D possibly corresponds to TRBD1 (6 bases). V dropped 6 bases and J dropped 4 bases, with 9 bases sitting between them. Looked up from germline, CDR1 is KGHDR and CDR2 is SFDVKD. The CDR3 contains 13 residues. For the CDR3, the DNA is TGTGCCACCAGTCAGGGGTCCGGAAACACCATATATTTT. Encoded protein: CATSQGSGNTIYF.

The V gene is TRBV5-1, the J gene TRBJ1-1; D not resolved. Germline CDR1 SGHRS, CDR2 YFSETQ. V was pared by 4 bases and J by 1 base, with 14 bases between. This CDR3 region has 15 residues. The CDR3 protein is CASSLAPFPNTEAFF. CDR3 coding DNA: TGCGCCAGCAGCCTTGCCCCCTTCCCGAACACTGAAGCTTTCTTT.

The chain recombines TRBV9 with TRBJ2-3; TRBD1 matches 8 bases. Germline loops: CDR1 SGDLS, CDR2 YYNGEE. The J segment lost 2 bases and the V segment lost 7 bases, leaving 12 bases of the junction unmatched. This CDR3 is 16 amino acids long. The DNA of the CDR3 is TGTGCCAGCGGGAGCGCGGCAGGGGGCATCACAGATACGCAGTATTTT. Its translation: CASGSAAGGITDTQYF.

V usage is TRBV11-2 and J usage is TRBJ1-3; tentative D call: TRBD1 (6 bases). Germline V gives CDR1 SGHAT, CDR2 FQNNGV. This CDR3 contains 15 residues. V lost 3 bases to trimming and J lost 0 bases, with 9 bases between them. The chain's CDR3 is CASSFGGSSGNTIYF. CDR3 sequence (DNA): TGTGCCAGCAGCTTTGGGGGCAGCTCTGGAAACACCATATATTTT.

This clone occurred once. The chain combines TRBV3-1 (or the pseudogene TRBV3-2) with TRBJ1-3, with D possibly matching TRBD1 (5 bases). Germline CDR1 LGHDT, CDR2 YNNKEL (reference sequence). Trimming shortened V by 4 bases and J by 3 bases, and 10 bases separated the two germline ends. This CDR3 is 14 amino acids long. CDR3 residues: CASSRAGDGNTIYF. DNA of the CDR3: TGTGCCAGCAGCCGGGCGGGGGATGGAAACACCATATATTTT.